This entry features one T cell receptor (beta chain) sequence. The data are from a study of blood T cell repertoires in COVID-19. Study at large: The United States, Italy and Spain provided the acute and convalescent COVID-19 samples. PBMCs, B-cell-depleted T cells, or T cells were the source of the cDNA or gDNA that made up the material.

Per the original methods: Reference gene primer amplification yielded estimated nucleated cell counts. Generated by immunoSEQ multiplex PCR, the TCRdb table keeps only in-frame clones and is missing some. The V and J calls and clone size were taken over from that table, and D and trimming were inferred from the DNA. The sample gives about 280,000 clones, approximately 86% of which show up once; approximately 10% is in the top ten. Germline V gene lookup returns CDR1 SGHNT and CDR2 YYREEE (reference sequence). Trimming pared 4 bases from V and 3 bases from J, leaving 14 bases between. This CDR3 is built from 15 residues.

This sequence was found in a man between 35 and 55 years old with active or convalescent COVID-19. Material for sequencing was peripheral blood. The J gene is TRBJ2-1, the V gene TRBV5-4; D gene unclear. CDR3 sequence: CASSVPGSLYNEQFF. CDR3 nucleotides: TGTGCCAGCAGCGTCCCGGGTTCGCTCTACAATGAGCAGTTCTTC.